Listed here are 14 T cell receptor beta chains from one sample, sequenced in a study of identical twins. TCRdb re-called the 5' RACE reads through MiXCR, storing one row per CDR3 protein. Here the sample spans just over 450,000 distinct CDR3 sequences, 12% to 15% being singletons. The data were also submitted as part of a second study, on yellow fever vaccine responses in identical twins.

Material: CD4+ T cells sorted from blood. The source of these receptors is a woman aged 18 to 35 in good health.

This clonotype was seen ten or more times. The CDR3 protein is CASSQENPSGVRAGELFF. The DNA for the CDR3 is TGCGCCAGCAGCCAAGAAAATCCTAGCGGGGTTAGAGCCGGGGAGCTGTTTTTT. The chain links TRBV4-3 to TRBJ2-2, with 9 bases lining up with TRBD2. Germline values: CDR1 LGHNA, CDR2 YSLEER. V lost 0 bases to trimming and J lost 6 bases; unmatched junction nucleotides: 11. This CDR3 is built from 18 residues.

Only a few counts were recorded for this clonotype. This sequence joins TRBV7-3 and TRBJ2-1, with 8 bases aligning to TRBD1. Germline CDR1 reads SGHTA; CDR2 reads FQGTGA. The J segment lost 2 bases and the V segment lost 5 bases, leaving 5 bases of the junction unmatched. This CDR3 contains 15 residues. CDR3 in DNA: TGTGCCAGCAGCACACAGGGGGTGCCCTACAATGAGCAGTTCTTC. Residues: CASSTQGVPYNEQFF.

This clonotype came up many times. The chain employs TRBV27 and TRBJ2-7, with 11 nucleotides matching TRBD1. Germline CDR1 MNHEY, CDR2 SMNVEV (reference sequence). This CDR3 is 17 amino acids long. The trim removed 5 bases at V and 0 bases at J, leaving 9 bases unmatched. In DNA form, the CDR3 reads TGTGCCAGCAGTCCCTACAGGGGACAGGGGGGCTCCTACGAGCAGTACTTC. Amino acids: CASSPYRGQGGSYEQYF.

In this sample, this clonotype turned up many times. The rearrangement links TRBV12-3 or TRBV12-4 to TRBJ1-1, with D unclear. Trimming removed 4 bases from V and 1 base from J, with 13 bases in between. The CDR3 runs 15 residues. The DNA of the CDR3 is TGTGCCAGCAGTTGGGAGGGTCGCAAGAACACTGAAGCTTTCTTT. It codes for CASSWEGRKNTEAFF.

The rearrangement links TRBV16 to TRBJ1-2; 10 nucleotides line up with TRBD1. Germline CDR1 and CDR2: KGHSY and FQNENV. The CDR3 is 14 residues long. V dropped 4 bases and J dropped 7; count of bases not matched to a gene: 6. For the CDR3, the DNA is TGTGCCAGCAGCCCTGACAGGGGGCTGACTGGCTACACCTTC. Amino acid sequence: CASSPDRGLTGYTF. Based on the CDR3 plus reference TRBV16 and TRBJ1-2, the full variable domain is GEEVAQTPKHLVRGEGQKAKLYCAPIKGHSYVFWYQQVLKNEFKFLISFQNENVFDETGMPKERFSAKCLPNSPCSLEIQATKLEDSAVYFCASSPDRGLTGYTFGSGTRLTVV.

This clonotype was observed a single time. The rearrangement uses TRBV2 and TRBJ2-1; the match to TRBD2 covers 8 bases. Germline V gene sequence: CDR1 SNHLY, CDR2 FYNNEI. This CDR3 comprises 14 residues. Unmatched junction bases numbered 3, after V lost 2 bases and J lost 6 bases. The CDR3 coding sequence is TGTGCCAGCAGTGAACGGGAGGGTGCCAATGAGCAGTTCTTC. This translates into CASSEREGANEQFF.

J is TRBJ2-2 and V is TRBV3-1; TRBD2 matches at 16 bases. This CDR3 has 19 amino acids. V was clipped by 0 bases and J by 3 bases; unmatched bases: 4. Germline V gene data show CDR1 as LGHDT and CDR2 as YNNKEL (reference sequence). This CDR3 reads CASSQEGTSGGAYTGELFF. The DNA for the CDR3 is TGTGCCAGCAGCCAAGAAGGGACTAGCGGGGGGGCCTACACCGGGGAGCTGTTTTTT. The whole variable domain, remainder taken from reference TRBV3-1 and TRBJ2-2, is DTAVSQTPKYLVTQMGNDKSIKCEQNLGHDTMYWYKQDSKKFLKIMFSYNNKELIINETVPNRFSPKSPDKAHLNLHINSLELGDSAVYFCASSQEGTSGGAYTGELFFGEGSRLTVL.

This rearrangement joins TRBV2 to TRBJ1-1; no clear D gene. Germline V gives CDR1 SNHLY, CDR2 FYNNEI. This CDR3 contains 12 residues. V gave up 3 bases and J gave up 8 bases, with 10 bases separating them. This CDR3 is CASSEAGIEAFF. The CDR3 DNA is TGTGCCAGCAGTGAGGCAGGAATCGAAGCTTTCTTT.

The V and J genes are TRBV6-2 or TRBV6-3 and TRBJ2-1; no clear D gene. The V end was cut by 2 bases, the J end by 4 bases, with 6 bases between. Per the germline V gene, CDR1 is MNHEY and CDR2 is SVGEGT. This CDR3 contains 13 residues. CDR3 DNA: TGTGCCAGCAGTTACACTCTATACAATGAGCAGTTCTTC. This sequence encodes CASSYTLYNEQFF.

In this sample, this clonotype turned up a few times. The rearrangement links TRBV7-2 to TRBJ1-6; 9 bases match TRBD1. V shed 5 bases and J 9 bases; nucleotides not matched to a gene: 8. Germline-derived CDR1 and CDR2 are SGHTA and FQGNSA. There are 15 residues in the CDR3. CDR3 DNA sequence: TGTGCCAGCAGCCCCCGGACAGGGGTCCTTTCACCCCTCCACTTT. This codes for CASSPRTGVLSPLHF.

The chain has TRBV18 and TRBJ2-7, with 8 bases fitting TRBD2. CDR3 length: 15 amino acids. Germline V gene data show CDR1 as KGHSH and CDR2 as LQKENI. Trimming removed 5 bases from V and 2 bases from J; junction bases left unmatched: 8. The CDR3 reads CASSENRLATYEQYF. The CDR3, as DNA: TGTGCCAGCTCAGAGAACCGACTAGCGACCTACGAGCAGTACTTC.

The J gene is TRBJ2-7, the V gene TRBV25-1, with D maybe TRBD1 (5 bases). The CDR3 spans 14 residues. In germline, CDR1 is MGHDK, CDR2 SYGVNS. The germline V and J ends were trimmed by 6 bases and 6 bases, with 18 bases remaining between them. CDR3 amino acids: CASSGPGAMREQYF. The CDR3 DNA reads TGTGCCAGCAGCGGTCCTGGGGCTATGCGCGAGCAGTACTTC.

The V gene is TRBV5-1, the J gene TRBJ2-2; no clear D. The CDR3 is 14 residues long. V was shortened by 4 bases and J by 6 bases, with 13 bases between the two germline ends. The V gene's germline CDR1 is SGHRS and CDR2 YFSETQ. The CDR3 sequence is CASSTDPAAGELFF. Here the CDR3 DNA reads TGCGCCAGCAGCACCGACCCCGCCGCCGGGGAGCTGTTTTTT. Combining the CDR3 with reference TRBV5-1 and TRBJ2-2 gives the whole variable domain KAGVTQTPRYLIKTRGQQVTLSCSPISGHRSVSWYQQTPGQGLQFLFEYFSETQRNKGNFPGRFSGRQFSNSRSEMNVSTLELGDSALYLCASSTDPAAGELFFGEGSRLTVL.

The chain carries TRBV20-1 and TRBJ2-3; 9 bases line up with TRBD2. The ends lost 3 bases at V and 2 bases at J; junction bases unmatched: 9. Germline assignment: CDR1 DFQATT and CDR2 SNEGSKA (reference sequence). CDR3 length equals 16 residues. The CDR3 sequence: CSARSGLAGPTDTQYF. The CDR3 nucleotides are TGCAGTGCTAGGAGCGGTCTAGCGGGACCCACAGATACGCAGTATTTT.